This TCR beta chain stems from a study of T cell repertoires in cytomegalovirus infection. Study results and caveats: HLA-C-restricted CMV clonotypes gave the most frequent clonotype in two of eight donors.

Regarding this clonotype: Its antigen is undetermined.

Germline-derived CDR1 and CDR2 are SGHTA and FQGNSA. This CDR3 spans 17 amino acids. With V trimmed by 1 base and J by 1 base, 2 bases remained unmatched. TCRdb re-derived calls from the reads in MiXCR, one entry per CDR3 protein. The sample gives 800,000 to 950,000 distinct CDR3 sequences, 30% to 35% of which show up once; approximately 13% is in the top ten. The sample in question was cultured CD8+ T cells from PBMCs, obtained from culture after CMV antigen stimulation. This sequence joins TRBV7-2 and TRBJ2-5; TRBD2 aligns across 14 bases. The clonotype comes from a human donor in good health (CMV status not recorded). Some clones in this sample may be carry-over from other donors' samples. This CDR3 is CASSLGLAGGLQETQYF. The CDR3 DNA follows: TGTGCCAGCAGCTTAGGACTAGCGGGGGGGCTCCAAGAGACCCAGTACTTC.